The sequence of this TCR beta chain was determined in a study of blood T cell repertoires in COVID-19. Some clones are missing from TCRdb's copy, which holds only in-frame ones; the method was immunoSEQ multiplex PCR. The table records more than 150,000 clones, 75% to 90% of them present only once. This CDR3 contains 16 residues. V was pared by 3 bases and J by 4 bases, with 16 bases between. The germline gives CDR1 MDHEN, CDR2 SYDVKM. The J gene is TRBJ2-4, the V gene TRBV28, with D possibly matching TRBD1 (5 bases). Sequencing used peripheral blood. The TCR originated in a man in his 70s with active or convalescent COVID-19. The DNA for the CDR3 is TGTGCCAGCAGTTTGCCAGGGATGATCACAAAAAACATTCAGTACTTC. This sequence encodes CASSLPGMITKNIQYF.